One sample yielded the 3 T cell receptor beta chains listed below, sequenced in a study of neurological immune-mediated disorders. A single record per CDR3 protein comes from TCRdb applying MiXCR to the 5' RACE reads. The sample contains some 56,000 distinct CDR3 sequences, approximately 3.9% of which appear only once. The sequenced material came from PBMCs. Receptor source: a man aged 60 to 69 with multiple sclerosis.

This clonotype was recorded at least ten times. The chain uses TRBV9 and TRBJ2-5; 12 bases match TRBD2. The junction had 7 bases not matched to a gene; V was cut back by 0 bases and J by 1 base. CDR1 and CDR2 from the germline V gene are SGDLS and YYNGEE. CDR3 length: 18 amino acids. The CDR3 DNA sequence: TGTGCCAGCAGCGTAGCGGGACTAGCGGGTTCTCTCCAAGAGACCCAGTACTTC. This gives the protein CASSVAGLAGSLQETQYF.

This clonotype was recorded many times. The chain is built from TRBV29-1 and TRBJ1-1, with 7 positions matching TRBD1. This CDR3 is 13 amino acids long. V shed 5 bases and J 4 bases; nucleotides not matched to a gene: 7. In germline, CDR1 is SQVTM, CDR2 ANQGSEA. CDR3 sequence: CSVRRQGGTEAFF. The CDR3 DNA sequence: TGCAGCGTTAGAAGACAGGGAGGCACTGAAGCTTTCTTT.

This clonotype has ten or more counts. The chain combines TRBV29-1 with TRBJ1-2; D might be TRBD1 (6 bases). This CDR3 is built from 11 residues. Germline V gene data show CDR1 as SQVTM and CDR2 as ANQGSEA. DNA of the CDR3: TGCGGAACTACAGGGATCTATGGCTACACCTTC. This encodes CGTTGIYGYTF.